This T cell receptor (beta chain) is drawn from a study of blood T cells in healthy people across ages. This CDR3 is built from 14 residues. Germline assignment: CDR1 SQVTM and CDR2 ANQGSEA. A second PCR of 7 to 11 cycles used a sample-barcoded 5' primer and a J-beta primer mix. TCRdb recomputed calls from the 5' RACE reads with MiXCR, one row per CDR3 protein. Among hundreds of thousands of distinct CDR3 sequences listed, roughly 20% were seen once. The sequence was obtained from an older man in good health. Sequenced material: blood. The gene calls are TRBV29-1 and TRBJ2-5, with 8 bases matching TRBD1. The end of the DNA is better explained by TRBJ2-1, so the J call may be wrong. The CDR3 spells CSVADRGVHNEQFF. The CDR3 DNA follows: TGCAGCGTGGCAGACAGGGGAGTCCACAATGAGCAGTTCTTC.